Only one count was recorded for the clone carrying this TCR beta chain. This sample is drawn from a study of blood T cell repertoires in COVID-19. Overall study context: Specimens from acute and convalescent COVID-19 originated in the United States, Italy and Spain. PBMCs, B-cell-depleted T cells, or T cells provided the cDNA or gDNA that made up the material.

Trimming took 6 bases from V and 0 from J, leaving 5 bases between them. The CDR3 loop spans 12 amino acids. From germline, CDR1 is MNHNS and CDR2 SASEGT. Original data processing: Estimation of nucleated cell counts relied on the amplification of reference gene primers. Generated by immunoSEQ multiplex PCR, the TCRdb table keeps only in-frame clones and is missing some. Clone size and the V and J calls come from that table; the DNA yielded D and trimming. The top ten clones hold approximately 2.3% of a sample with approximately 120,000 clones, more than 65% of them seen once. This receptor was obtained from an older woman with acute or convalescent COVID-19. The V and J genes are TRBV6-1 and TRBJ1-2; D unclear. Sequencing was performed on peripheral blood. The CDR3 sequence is CASSGANYGYTF. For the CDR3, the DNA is TGTGCCAGCAGCGGAGCTAACTATGGCTACACCTTC.